The 28 T cell receptor beta chains below all came from one sample that was sequenced in a study of human T cells and chemical hapten exposure. MiXCR, applied by TCRdb to the RACE reads, yields one record per CDR3 protein. The table includes 270,000 or so distinct CDR3 sequences, just under 8% detected once. Time point noted: pre-sensitization, week 0. Treatment in this sample: therapeutic diphenylcyclopropenone sensitization with weekly scalp DPC. Source: whole blood, taken in connection with sensitization to the hapten diphenylcyclopropenone (DPC). The receptors were sampled from a man aged 18 to 29 with alopecia areata. Some clones in this sample may be carry-over from other donors' samples.

This clonotype was seen a few times. This chain uses TRBV13 with TRBJ2-2; TRBD1 is a possible D gene (5 bases). V shed 7 bases and J shed 4 bases, with 13 bases lying between them. The CDR3 length is 14 residues. Germline V gene sequence: CDR1 PRHDT, CDR2 FYEKMQ (reference sequence). CDR3 bases: TGTGCCAGCAAGAGTGGGGCCGCCACCGGGGAGCTGTTTTTT. Encoded protein: CASKSGAATGELFF.

Of note for this clonotype: Being one base from a much bigger clone, this may be a read error. The CDR3 here is CGTSDENQPQHF. The CDR3 bases are TGTGGCACCAGTGATGAAAATCAGCCCCAGCATTTT. The V gene is TRBV24-1, the J gene TRBJ1-5, with D uncertain. Germline V gives CDR1 KGHDR, CDR2 SFDVKD. This CDR3 has 12 amino acids.

This clonotype was recorded many times. The chain employs TRBV7-9 and TRBJ1-1; unclear D gene. The germline V and J ends were trimmed by 2 bases and 1 base, with 5 bases remaining between them. There are 13 residues in the CDR3. Germline assignment: CDR1 SEHNR and CDR2 FQNEAQ (reference sequence). This chain's CDR3 is CASSLYRNTEAFF. The CDR3 DNA reads as TGTGCCAGCAGCTTATACAGGAACACTGAAGCTTTCTTT.

This clonotype has a handful of counts. This chain links TRBV12-3 or TRBV12-4 with TRBJ2-5; 10 bases line up with TRBD1. This CDR3 region has 15 residues. V dropped 8 bases and J dropped 5; count of bases not matched to a gene: 11. The CDR3 nucleotides are TGTGCCAGCGGCTCCGGGACAGGGGTCAGGGAGACCCAGTACTTC. As protein: CASGSGTGVRETQYF.

This clonotype was recorded many times. The rearrangement joins TRBV24-1 to TRBJ2-1, with D perhaps matching TRBD2 (6 bases). Germline CDR1 and CDR2: KGHDR and SFDVKD. This CDR3 has 13 amino acids. Trimming took 2 bases from V and 6 from J, leaving 7 bases between them. CDR3 loop: CATSDWTTNEQFF. CDR3 DNA sequence: TGTGCCACCAGTGATTGGACTACCAATGAGCAGTTCTTC.

This clonotype was seen many times. V and J are TRBV4-1 and TRBJ2-3, with D possibly TRBD1 on 7 matching bases. The CDR3 is 19 amino acids. V lost 1 base and J lost 1, with 21 bases in between. From germline, CDR1 is MGHRA and CDR2 YSYEKL. The CDR3 here is CASSQALEKGAGRTDTQYF. The CDR3, as DNA: TGCGCCAGCAGCCAAGCCCTTGAAAAGGGGGCGGGGCGCACAGATACGCAGTATTTT.

This chain links TRBV6-5 with TRBJ2-3; 8 bases are shared with TRBD2. Germline CDR1 and CDR2: MNHEY and SVGAGI. V shed 2 bases and J 0 bases; nucleotides not matched to a gene: 4. This CDR3 has 16 residues. The CDR3: CASSYGAGESTDTQYF. The CDR3 DNA follows: TGTGCCAGCAGTTACGGAGCGGGGGAGAGCACAGATACGCAGTATTTT.

The gene calls are TRBV20-1 and TRBJ2-1; TRBD1 aligns across 7 bases. The J segment lost 5 bases and the V segment lost 4 bases, leaving 8 bases of the junction unmatched. The CDR3 has 14 amino acids. Per germline, CDR1 DFQATT and CDR2 SNEGSKA (reference sequence). In DNA, the CDR3 is TGCAGTGCTACGAAGGGGGCCCCTCACAATGAGCAGTTCTTC. Translation gives CSATKGAPHNEQFF.

This clonotype came up a few times. The rearrangement uses TRBV7-9 and TRBJ2-6, with TRBD1 identical over 10 bases. Looked up from germline, CDR1 is SEHNR and CDR2 is FQNEAQ (reference sequence). V trimming: 3 bases; J trimming: 2 bases; junction bases outside the gene matches: 13. This CDR3 is built from 20 residues. The CDR3 nucleotides are TGTGCCAGCAGCTTTACCATGTCAGGACAGGGGGTGGCTGGGGCCAACGTCCTGACTTTC. It is translated as CASSFTMSGQGVAGANVLTF.

A few counts support this clonotype. This chain connects TRBV29-1 to TRBJ2-1, with 12 bases fitting TRBD2. The V and J ends lost 2 bases and 8 bases, in that order; junction bases with no gene match: 10. Germline V gene sequence: CDR1 SQVTM, CDR2 ANQGSEA. CDR3 length equals 16 residues. The DNA of the CDR3 is TGCAGCGTTGAAAAGGCCGGACTAGCGGGGATCTATGAGCAGTTCTTC. It translates to CSVEKAGLAGIYEQFF.

This clonotype showed up just a few times. The chain has TRBV29-1 and TRBJ2-3; D gene uncertain. V was cut by 5 bases and J by 5 bases, with 8 bases left in between. The CDR3 spans 11 residues. CDR1 is SQVTM and CDR2 is ANQGSEA in the germline V gene. In DNA form, the CDR3 reads TGCAGCGTTTTGACCCGAGATACGCAGTATTTT. This encodes CSVLTRDTQYF.

This clonotype was picked up many times. V is TRBV6-4 and J is TRBJ1-1; D is undetermined. Germline V gene sequence: CDR1 MRHNA, CDR2 SNTAGT. The CDR3 has 11 amino acids. V was cut by 3 bases and J by 7 bases, with 6 bases left in between. CDR3: CASSEGGEAFF. For the CDR3, the DNA is TGTGCCAGCAGTGAGGGAGGTGAAGCTTTCTTT.

The rearrangement joins TRBV28 to TRBJ2-3, with 16 bases fitting TRBD2. Per germline, CDR1 MDHEN and CDR2 SYDVKM. V shed 5 bases, J shed 0 bases, and the junction held 8 bases outside the gene matches. The length of the CDR3 is 19 residues. The CDR3 is CASSVLGTSGGASTDTQYF. DNA of the CDR3: TGTGCCAGCAGTGTGCTAGGGACTAGCGGGGGGGCTAGCACAGATACGCAGTATTTT.

The chain uses TRBV10-2 and TRBJ2-5, with TRBD2 as a possible D gene (5 bases). V lost 4 bases and J lost 4, with 7 bases in between. Germline V gene lookup returns CDR1 WSHSY and CDR2 SAAADI. This CDR3 contains 12 residues. The CDR3 coding sequence is TGCGCCAGCAGTGGAGGGTTAGAGACCCAGTACTTC. It yields the protein CASSGGLETQYF.

This chain connects TRBV28 to TRBJ2-7, with 7 bases aligning to TRBD1. V lost 2 bases and J lost 3; bases outside the gene matches: 4. The CDR3 sequence is 14 residues long. From germline, CDR1 is MDHEN and CDR2 SYDVKM. The CDR3 DNA is TGTGCCAGCAGTTTACCCGGGACAGTCTACGAGCAGTACGTC. It specifies CASSLPGTVYEQYV.

The chain joins TRBV7-9 to TRBJ2-2; 9 positions agree with TRBD1. J was trimmed by 5 bases and V by 2 bases; bases with no gene match: 9. In germline, CDR1 is SEHNR, CDR2 FQNEAQ (reference sequence). The length of the CDR3 is 17 residues. The CDR3 nucleotides are TGTGCCAGCAGCTTAACTTCCGGGACAGGGAGAACCGGGGAGCTGTTTTTT. Translated: CASSLTSGTGRTGELFF.

This clonotype turned up a few times. The V gene is TRBV11-2, the J gene TRBJ1-1, with 7 bases fitting TRBD1. V shed 5 bases, J shed 7 bases, and the junction held 13 bases outside the gene matches. The V gene's germline CDR1 is SGHAT and CDR2 FQNNGV. This CDR3 has 15 amino acids. The CDR3 is CASSRPGWQGGEAFF. DNA for the CDR3: TGTGCCAGCAGCCGGCCCGGATGGCAGGGGGGTGAAGCTTTCTTT.

This clonotype has ten or more counts. The rearrangement uses TRBV7-9 and TRBJ2-7, with D tentatively TRBD2 (5 bases). This CDR3 comprises 13 residues. V was shortened by 3 bases and J by 3 bases, with 9 bases between the two germline ends. Per the germline V gene, CDR1 is SEHNR and CDR2 is FQNEAQ (reference sequence). The CDR3 is CASSFGVNYEQYV. The CDR3 nucleotides read TGTGCCAGCAGCTTCGGGGTCAACTACGAGCAGTACGTC.

This chain uses TRBV20-1 with TRBJ1-5; D unclear. Between the trimmed V and J ends, which lost 5 bases and 5 bases, there was a span of 13 bases. The CDR3 has 13 residues. Per the germline V gene, CDR1 is DFQATT and CDR2 is SNEGSKA (reference sequence). This CDR3 reads CSASRARDQPQHF. DNA of the CDR3: TGCAGTGCTTCCCGGGCTAGGGATCAGCCCCAGCATTTT.

In this sample, this clonotype turned up a few times. The chain couples TRBV5-4 to TRBJ2-3; 9 nucleotides align to TRBD2. CDR3 size: 19 residues. Germline CDR1 SGHNT, CDR2 YYREEE (reference sequence). With V trimmed by 4 bases and J by 4 bases, 19 bases remained unmatched. This chain's CDR3 is CASSHLPNRGGAFPDTQYF. The CDR3 DNA follows: TGTGCCAGCAGCCACTTACCAAACCGCGGGGGGGCGTTTCCAGATACGCAGTATTTT.

This rearrangement joins TRBV14 to TRBJ2-3, with a weak D call TRBD1 (5 bases). V lost 1 base, J lost 5 bases, and 16 bases lay in between. This CDR3 has 16 amino acids. The germline V gene encodes CDR1 SGHDN and CDR2 FVKESK. DNA for the CDR3: TGTGCCAGCAGCCAAGGGGTCGACAGTTTAAGAGATACGCAGTATTTT. This codes for CASSQGVDSLRDTQYF.

The rearrangement uses TRBV4-1 and TRBJ1-5, with D possibly TRBD1 on 5 matching bases. Germline V gene data show CDR1 as MGHRA and CDR2 as YSYEKL. Between the trimmed V and J ends, which lost 0 bases and 5 bases, there was a span of 14 bases. This CDR3 comprises 16 residues. The CDR3 spells CASSQDRGKKYQPQHF. In DNA, the CDR3 is TGCGCCAGCAGCCAAGATCGGGGCAAAAAGTATCAGCCCCAGCATTTT.

Notes on this clonotype: A read error is possible here, since a much larger clone lies one base away. V and J are TRBV7-6 and TRBJ1-5, with D possibly TRBD1 on 6 matching bases. The CDR3 runs to 15 residues. Trimming took 1 base from V and 2 from J, leaving 9 bases between them. CDR1 and CDR2 (germline): SGHVS, FNYEAQ. The CDR3 here is CASSLGPGGNQPQHF. The DNA of the CDR3 is TGTGCCAGCAGCTTAGGCCCAGGGGGCAATCAGCCCCAGCATTTT. The full variable domain, rest sourced from reference TRBV7-6 and TRBJ1-5, is GAGVSQSPRYKVTKRGQDVALRCDPISGHVSLYWYRQALGQGPEFLTYFNYEAQQDKSGLPNDRFSAERPEGSISTLTIQRTEQRDSAMYRCASSLGPGGNQPQHFGDGTRLSIL.

This chain uses TRBV5-1 with TRBJ2-7; D is unclear. The V end lost 0 bases, the J end lost 2 bases, and 18 bases lay between the germline ends. Germline V gene data show CDR1 as SGHRS and CDR2 as YFSETQ. The CDR3 consists of 17 residues. This chain's CDR3 is CASSLAPLQQRAYEQYF. The CDR3 DNA sequence: TGCGCCAGCAGCTTGGCCCCCCTTCAGCAAAGGGCCTACGAGCAGTACTTC.

This sequence joins TRBV4-1 and TRBJ2-5; 7 nucleotides match TRBD2. Trimming cost V 2 bases and J 0 bases; bases outside gene matches: 6. There are 16 residues in the CDR3. CDR1 MGHRA and CDR2 YSYEKL come from the germline V gene. The CDR3 nucleotides read TGCGCCAGCAGCCAAAGCGGGGTGCCGTACCAAGAGACCCAGTACTTC. Its protein is CASSQSGVPYQETQYF.

The CDR3 loop reads CASSFGRGSTEAFF. The CDR3 coding sequence is TGTGCCAGCAGCTTCGGACGTGGATCCACTGAAGCTTTCTTT. This sequence joins TRBV9 and TRBJ1-1; D remains unclear. Between the trimmed V and J ends, which lost 4 bases and 4 bases, there was a span of 14 bases. CDR3 length: 14 residues. Looked up from germline, CDR1 is SGDLS and CDR2 is YYNGEE.

This clonotype turned up a few times. This CDR3 reads CASSSTHNEQFF. In DNA form, the CDR3 reads TGTGCCAGCAGCTCCACCCACAATGAGCAGTTCTTC. V gene TRBV13 combines with J gene TRBJ2-1; D gene unclear. This CDR3 is 12 amino acids long. Germline lookup yields CDR1 PRHDT and CDR2 FYEKMQ (reference sequence). The V gene lost 4 bases and the J gene lost 5 bases, with 6 bases spanning the gap.

The sample holds a few counts of this clonotype. The CDR3 coding sequence is TGCGCCAGCAGCCAAGATCTGAGGCCAAATCAGCCCCAGCATTTT. Protein: CASSQDLRPNQPQHF. The chain links TRBV4-3 to TRBJ1-5; D unclear. Germline lookup yields CDR1 LGHNA and CDR2 YSLEER. Trimming removed 0 bases at V and 4 bases at J, with 10 bases between. The CDR3 consists of 15 residues.